Shown below are 28 T cell receptor beta chains from a single sample sequenced in a study of T cells in Graves' hyperthyroidism and ophthalmopathy. Amplification of TCR beta CDR3 regions was performed using RNA transcripts as template. The HTBI primer set served for first-round RT-PCR of the TCR CDR3. One entry per CDR3 protein, called by TCRdb with MiXCR from the multiplex PCR reads. The table lists roughly 200,000 distinct CDR3 sequences, 15% to 20% of them singletons. Sequencing was done on a sample of blood. The receptors here all came from a man between 40 and 49 years old with Graves' hyperthyroidism.

The chain is built from TRBV7-2 and TRBJ1-2; 10 bases match TRBD1. This CDR3 is built from 15 residues. With V trimmed by 0 bases and J by 4 bases, 2 bases remained unmatched. Germline V gene lookup returns CDR1 SGHTA and CDR2 FQGNSA. This CDR3 is CASSLATGGGYGYTF. The CDR3 DNA reads TGTGCCAGCAGCTTAGCGACAGGGGGCGGCTATGGCTACACCTTC.

The chain couples TRBV24-1 to TRBJ2-7; tentatively, D is TRBD2 (5 bases). CDR3 length equals 18 residues. The germline V gene encodes CDR1 KGHDR and CDR2 SFDVKD. V lost 0 bases to trimming and J lost 3 bases, with 20 bases between them. The CDR3 loop reads CATSDLHLMLKRVYEQYF. Here the CDR3 DNA reads TGTGCCACCAGTGATTTGCATCTTATGTTGAAGAGGGTCTACGAGCAGTACTTC.

This clonotype was recorded many times. V gene TRBV28 combines with J gene TRBJ2-7, with 12 bases aligning to TRBD1. With V trimmed by 6 bases and J by 3 bases, 33 bases remained unmatched. Germline-derived CDR1 and CDR2 are MDHEN and SYDVKM. CDR3 length: 24 residues. CDR3 nucleotides: TGTGCCAGCAGCACCCCCCAGTCCACACCGGGACAGGGGGCGGGTTGGCATAGGAGCTACGAGCAGTACTTC. It yields the protein CASSTPQSTPGQGAGWHRSYEQYF.

This clonotype appeared many times. The chain joins TRBV5-1 to TRBJ2-1, with D maybe TRBD1 (5 bases). The germline CDR1 and CDR2 sequences are SGHRS and YFSETQ. CDR3 size: 15 residues. Trimming removed 0 bases from V and 5 bases from J, with 12 bases in between. The CDR3 DNA reads as TGCGCCAGCAGCTTGGGTCAGGGTATGAACAATGAGCAGTTCTTC. Amino acid sequence: CASSLGQGMNNEQFF.

This clonotype was observed many times. The V gene is TRBV6-1, the J gene TRBJ1-5; D perhaps matches TRBD1 (5 bases). Trimming removed 7 bases from V and 2 bases from J, with 15 bases in between. The CDR3 runs 15 residues. The germline V gene encodes CDR1 MNHNS and CDR2 SASEGT. The DNA of the CDR3 is TGTGCCAGCAAAGGGCGGGGGTCGGGCAATCAGCCCCAGCATTTT. It encodes CASKGRGSGNQPQHF.

There are many counts of this clonotype. The V call is TRBV11-2, the J call TRBJ2-3; D perhaps matches TRBD2 (6 bases). The CDR3 is 12 amino acids. In germline, CDR1 is SGHAT, CDR2 FQNNGV. Deletions cut 10 bases from V and 6 bases from J, with 14 bases between. The CDR3 reads CATHGGSDTQYF. The DNA for the CDR3 is TGTGCCACCCACGGAGGGTCGGATACGCAGTATTTT.

Of note for this clonotype: The junction shows a germline mismatch at one end, possibly a read error. The chain has TRBV20-1 and TRBJ2-7; 10 bases align to TRBD2. Per germline, CDR1 DFQATT and CDR2 SNEGSKA (reference sequence). The CDR3 length is 14 residues. CDR3 region: CSAGDPSGGYEQYF. The CDR3 DNA reads TGCAGTGCTGGAGATCCTAGCGGGGGCTACGAGCAGTACTTC.

This clonotype was seen ten or more times. This chain links TRBV28 with TRBJ2-5, with TRBD1 matching over 9 bases. The trim removed 10 bases at V and 4 bases at J, leaving 16 bases unmatched. The CDR3 has 16 residues. Germline assignment: CDR1 MDHEN and CDR2 SYDVKM. CDR3 bases: TGTGCCACCTCAACCGTCCGGACAGGGGTTAGAGAGACCCAGTACTTC. It specifies CATSTVRTGVRETQYF.

This chain links TRBV24-1 with TRBJ2-5; the match to TRBD1 covers 9 bases. This CDR3 has 16 amino acids. Germline lookup yields CDR1 KGHDR and CDR2 SFDVKD. Trimming cost V 6 bases and J 5 bases; bases outside gene matches: 12. The CDR3 sequence: CATSPKGTGLLETQYF. As DNA, the CDR3 is TGTGCCACCAGTCCCAAAGGGACAGGGTTGCTGGAGACCCAGTACTTC.

As concerns this clonotype: The junction and the germline gene differ at one end; a read error may be behind it. CDR3 coding DNA: TGTGCCAGCAGCTTAGAAAGGAACACTGAAGTTTTCTTT. The encoded protein is CASSLERNTEVFF. This chain uses TRBV11-3 with TRBJ1-1; unclear D gene. From germline, CDR1 is SGHNT and CDR2 YENEEA. The CDR3 runs 13 residues.

This clonotype has just a few counts. J is TRBJ2-6 and V is TRBV19; D could derive from TRBD1 or TRBD2 (5 bases each). Germline CDR1 reads LNHDA; CDR2 reads SQIVND (reference sequence). Trimming cost V 4 bases and J 2 bases, with 15 bases left between them. There are 17 residues in the CDR3. The CDR3 protein is CASSNNGVGAGANVLTF. In DNA, the CDR3 is TGTGCCAGTAGTAACAACGGGGTGGGGGCTGGGGCCAACGTCCTGACTTTC. Together with reference TRBV19 and TRBJ2-6, the CDR3 gives the full variable domain: DGGITQSPKYLFRKEGQNVTLSCEQNLNHDAMYWYRQDPGQGLRLIYYSQIVNDFQKGDIAEGYSVSREKKESFPLTVTSAQKNPTAFYLCASSNNGVGAGANVLTFGAGSRLTVL.

This clonotype was counted many times. The rearrangement joins TRBV5-5 to TRBJ1-5; weak D call: TRBD1 (5 bases). CDR3 length equals 15 residues. Germline lookup yields CDR1 SGHKS and CDR2 YYEKEE (reference sequence). V lost 2 bases, J lost 5 bases, and 14 bases lay in between. In DNA, the CDR3 is TGTGCCAGCAGCTTTGACAGACTAACGGATCAGCCCCAGCATTTT. Translation: CASSFDRLTDQPQHF.

Many counts were recorded for this clonotype. The chain couples TRBV7-9 to TRBJ2-1; perhaps TRBD1 as D (6 bases). V was cut by 2 bases and J by 7 bases, with 15 bases left in between. The CDR3 extends over 15 amino acids. The V gene's germline CDR1 is SEHNR and CDR2 FQNEAQ (reference sequence). The CDR3 DNA follows: TGTGCCAGCAGCTTAACCAGGGGCAGAGAAAATGAGCAGTTCTTC. Translating it yields CASSLTRGRENEQFF.

A few counts support this clonotype. The chain couples TRBV5-1 to TRBJ1-3; the match to TRBD1 covers 7 bases. The J segment lost 2 bases and the V segment lost 0 bases, leaving 5 bases of the junction unmatched. The length of the CDR3 is 16 residues. Germline V gene data show CDR1 as SGHRS and CDR2 as YFSETQ. The CDR3 loop is CASSLALTGAGNTIYF. CDR3 sequence (DNA): TGCGCCAGCAGCTTGGCCTTAACAGGGGCTGGAAACACCATATATTTT. The variable domain in full, with the rest retrieved from reference TRBV5-1 and TRBJ1-3, is KAGVTQTPRYLIKTRGQQVTLSCSPISGHRSVSWYQQTPGQGLQFLFEYFSETQRNKGNFPGRFSGRQFSNSRSEMNVSTLELGDSALYLCASSLALTGAGNTIYFGEGSWLTVV.

This chain connects TRBV7-3 to TRBJ2-6; D is undetermined. The germline CDR1 and CDR2 sequences are SGHTA and FQGTGA. Trimming pared 5 bases from V and 2 bases from J, leaving 10 bases between. The CDR3 contains 15 residues. The DNA of the CDR3 is TGTGCCAGCAGCCAAGAGTTTGCTGGGGCCAACGTCCTGACTTTC. As protein: CASSQEFAGANVLTF.

The rearrangement links TRBV28 to TRBJ2-5; TRBD1 is a possible D gene (6 bases). Germline V gene lookup returns CDR1 MDHEN and CDR2 SYDVKM. Between the trimmed V and J ends, which lost 7 bases and 4 bases, there was a span of 10 bases. The CDR3 sequence is 12 residues long. The CDR3 DNA reads TGTGCCAGCACAGGGGCGGGAGAGACCCAGTACTTC. It yields the protein CASTGAGETQYF. The full variable domain, rest sourced from reference TRBV28 and TRBJ2-5, is DVKVTQSSRYLVKRTGEKVFLECVQDMDHENMFWYRQDPGLGLRLIYFSYDVKMKEKGDIPEGYSVSREKKERFSLILESASTNQTSMYLCASTGAGETQYFGPGTRLLVL.

This clonotype has just a few counts. V usage is TRBV30 and J usage is TRBJ1-3, with 7 bases matching TRBD1. CDR1 is GTSNPN, CDR2 SVGIG, per germline (reference sequence). The CDR3 sequence is 14 residues long. The J segment lost 4 bases and the V segment lost 3 bases, leaving 6 bases of the junction unmatched. The CDR3 sequence: CAWSQGGQGNTIYF. Here the CDR3 DNA reads TGTGCCTGGAGCCAGGGGGGGCAAGGAAACACCATATATTTT.

This sequence joins TRBV28 and TRBJ1-1, with 7 bases matching TRBD1. V lost 5 bases to trimming and J lost 10 bases; unmatched junction nucleotides: 25. Per germline, CDR1 MDHEN and CDR2 SYDVKM. The CDR3 consists of 18 residues. The CDR3 spells CASSTYPNPTGRSSGAFF. CDR3 bases: TGTGCCAGCAGTACCTACCCGAATCCGACAGGGAGGTCGTCCGGAGCTTTCTTT.

V is TRBV9 and J is TRBJ2-3; 7 bases map to TRBD2. Germline CDR1 and CDR2: SGDLS and YYNGEE. V was clipped by 0 bases and J by 1 base; unmatched bases: 5. This CDR3 has 16 amino acids. The CDR3 DNA reads TGTGCCAGCAGCGTAGGGCCGAGCGGGGGCACAGATACGCAGTATTTT. It codes for CASSVGPSGGTDTQYF.

This clonotype was counted ten times or more. This rearrangement joins TRBV3-1 to TRBJ1-2, with D unclear. V was trimmed by 4 bases and J by 1 base, leaving 13 bases between them. Germline CDR1 LGHDT, CDR2 YNNKEL (reference sequence). The CDR3 has 15 residues. CDR3 bases: TGTGCCAGCAGCCCTCCTGGGCTGCTTAACTATGGCTACACCTTC. Its translation: CASSPPGLLNYGYTF.

The sample holds many counts of this clonotype. This sequence joins TRBV20-1 and TRBJ2-7; D is unresolved. The CDR3 runs to 13 residues. V was shortened by 3 bases and J by 0 bases, with 9 bases between the two germline ends. The germline V gene encodes CDR1 DFQATT and CDR2 SNEGSKA (reference sequence). CDR3 sequence: CSARSVDSYEQYF. The CDR3 DNA reads as TGCAGTGCTAGGTCCGTCGACTCCTACGAGCAGTACTTC.

This clonotype was seen ten or more times. As DNA, the CDR3 is TGTGCCAGCAGTCCGACCATACTTCGGCCCCAGCATTTT. The encoded protein is CASSPTILRPQHF. This sequence joins TRBV28 and TRBJ1-5, with D hard to call. CDR1 MDHEN and CDR2 SYDVKM come from the germline V gene. This CDR3 region has 13 residues. V was pared by 5 bases and J by 9 bases, with 14 bases between. Looking up the rest from reference TRBV28 and TRBJ1-5 gives the full variable domain: DVKVTQSSRYLVKRTGEKVFLECVQDMDHENMFWYRQDPGLGLRLIYFSYDVKMKEKGDIPEGYSVSREKKERFSLILESASTNQTSMYLCASSPTILRPQHFGDGTRLSIL.

The chain is built from TRBV6-9 and TRBJ1-5; D unresolved. The ends were cut back, 3 bases at V and 5 bases at J, with 11 bases in the middle. CDR1 MNHGY and CDR2 SVAAGI come from the germline V gene. The CDR3 extends over 14 amino acids. The CDR3 spells CASSYSNGDQPQHF. DNA of the CDR3: TGTGCCAGCAGTTACTCGAATGGGGATCAGCCCCAGCATTTT.

This clonotype was observed many times. J is TRBJ2-2 and V is TRBV30; D unclear. This CDR3 is 13 amino acids long. The ends were cut back, 0 bases at V and 6 bases at J, with 8 bases in the middle. Germline V gene lookup returns CDR1 GTSNPN and CDR2 SVGIG (reference sequence). Here the CDR3 DNA reads TGTGCCTGGAGTGTACATCAGGCCGGGGAGCTGTTTTTT. This gives the protein CAWSVHQAGELFF.

The rearrangement uses TRBV6-6 and TRBJ1-2; tentatively, D is TRBD1 (5 bases). V lost 0 bases and J 8 bases, leaving 13 bases between the germline ends. The germline CDR1 and CDR2 sequences are MNHNY and SVGAGI (reference sequence). This CDR3 has 14 residues. CDR3 amino acids: CASSYSSGASGYTF. Here the CDR3 DNA reads TGTGCCAGCAGTTACTCATCCGGGGCGTCAGGCTACACCTTC.

The rearrangement uses TRBV6-5 and TRBJ1-6; D possibly corresponds to TRBD1 (5 bases). V was trimmed by 0 bases and J by 8 bases, leaving 8 bases between them. This CDR3 contains 14 residues. Germline V CDR1 and CDR2: MNHEY, SVGAGI. CDR3 region: CASSYSSRDSPLHF. The CDR3 DNA reads as TGTGCCAGCAGTTACTCGTCCAGGGATTCACCCCTCCACTTT.

This clonotype was observed at least ten times. The V call is TRBV30, the J call TRBJ2-1; 9 bases map to TRBD1. Per the germline V gene, CDR1 is GTSNPN and CDR2 is SVGIG (reference sequence). V trimming: 8 bases; J trimming: 8 bases; junction bases outside the gene matches: 4. The CDR3 contains 11 residues. The CDR3 here is CAGDREDEQFF. CDR3 in DNA: TGTGCCGGGGACAGGGAAGATGAGCAGTTCTTC.

This clonotype appeared a few times. The genes are TRBV5-4 and TRBJ2-3; TRBD2 is a possible D gene (6 bases). V was clipped by 3 bases and J by 4 bases, with 15 bases between them. Germline CDR1 and CDR2: SGHNT and YYREEE (reference sequence). The CDR3 spans 15 residues. The CDR3 DNA follows: TGTGCCAGCAGCTCGGGAGTTATTACTCCAGATACGCAGTATTTT. Its protein product is CASSSGVITPDTQYF.